Below, one T cell receptor (beta chain) is given with its context. V was pared by 3 bases and J by 0 bases, with 4 bases of the junction left unmatched. This CDR3 spans 15 amino acids. Germline V gives CDR1 LNHNV, CDR2 YYDKDF (reference sequence). This entry is derived from a study of OX40 agonist ivuxolimab in advanced cancers. The method was immunoSEQ multiplex PCR; TCRdb's version includes in-frame clones alone and lacks a portion of them. This table holds over 70,000 clones, 80% to 90% found once. V is TRBV15 and J is TRBJ2-7; 8 bases are a match to TRBD1. The sequenced sample was CD4+ or CD8+ T cells sorted from blood, obtained in a trial of the OX40 agonist ivuxolimab. This clonotype was obtained from an adult with an advanced solid tumor such as melanoma, head and neck, liver or kidney cancer. CDR3 amino acids: CATSSVDRGSYEQYF. Here the CDR3 DNA reads TGTGCCACCAGCAGTGTAGACAGGGGCTCCTACGAGCAGTACTTC. Together with reference TRBV15 and TRBJ2-7, the CDR3 gives the full variable domain: DAMVIQNPRYQVTQFGKPVTLSCSQTLNHNVMYWYQQKSSQAPKLLFHYYDKDFNNEADTPDNFQSRRPNTSFCFLDIRSPGLGDTAMYLCATSSVDRGSYEQYFGPGTRLTVT.